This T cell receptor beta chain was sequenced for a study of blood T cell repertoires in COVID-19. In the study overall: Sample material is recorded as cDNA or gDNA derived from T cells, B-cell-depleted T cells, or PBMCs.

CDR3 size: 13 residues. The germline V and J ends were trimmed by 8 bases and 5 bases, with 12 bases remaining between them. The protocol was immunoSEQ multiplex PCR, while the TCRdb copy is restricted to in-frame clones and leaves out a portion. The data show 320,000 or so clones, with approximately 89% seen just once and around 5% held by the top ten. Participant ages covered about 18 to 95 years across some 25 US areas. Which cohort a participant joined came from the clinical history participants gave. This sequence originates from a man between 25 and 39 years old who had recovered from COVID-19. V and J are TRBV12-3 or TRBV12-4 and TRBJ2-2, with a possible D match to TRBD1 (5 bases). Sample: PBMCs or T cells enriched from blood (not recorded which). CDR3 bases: TGTGCCAGCGCCCCTCAGGGAACCGGGGAGCTGTTTTTT. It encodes CASAPQGTGELFF.